Each of the 29 T cell receptor beta chains below was sequenced from the same sample in a study of blood T cells in healthy people across ages. A second PCR, run for about 7 to 12 cycles, used a sample-barcoded 5' primer plus a J-beta primer mix. TCRdb processed the 5' RACE reads anew with MiXCR; each CDR3 protein has one entry. The sample lists about 1,600,000 distinct CDR3 sequences, around two fifths occurring once. The sample consisted of blood. All receptors derive from a woman aged 18-29 years in good health.

This sequence joins TRBV7-9 and TRBJ1-4, with 7 bases aligning to TRBD1. Germline trimming cut 1 base from V and 1 base from J; bases unmatched to any gene: 3. Germline V gives CDR1 SEHNR, CDR2 FQNEAQ (reference sequence). The CDR3 has 16 residues. The chain's CDR3 is CASSLGDRLTNEKLFF. CDR3 in DNA: TGTGCCAGCAGCTTAGGGGACAGACTAACTAATGAAAAACTGTTTTTT.

The CDR3 DNA is TGTGCCACCACACCAGGCCCCACAGATACGCAGTATTTT. Residues: CATTPGPTDTQYF. The V gene is TRBV10-3, the J gene TRBJ2-3; no firm D call. Germline CDR1 reads ENHRY; CDR2 reads SYGVKD. With 10 bases removed from V and 2 bases from J, the gap between germline ends came to 13 bases. The length of the CDR3 is 13 residues.

The chain employs TRBV20-1 and TRBJ2-1, with 14 bases lining up with TRBD2. Germline values: CDR1 DFQATT, CDR2 SNEGSKA (reference sequence). The CDR3 has 15 amino acids. J gave up 7 bases and V 8 bases, and 10 bases lay outside the gene matches. CDR3 DNA: TGCAGTTCTTCTGCCGGGACTAGCGGGGGTAATGAGCAGTTCTTC. Its protein product is CSSSAGTSGGNEQFF.

This clonotype was observed a few times. This sequence joins TRBV10-2 and TRBJ1-5, with D unclear. The germline V and J ends were trimmed by 6 bases and 5 bases, with 8 bases remaining between them. The CDR3 extends over 12 amino acids. Germline V gene data show CDR1 as WSHSY and CDR2 as SAAADI. CDR3 sequence (DNA): TGCGCCAGCAGAGACCCGCATCAGCCCCAGCATTTT. Its translation is CASRDPHQPQHF.

This clonotype was seen a handful of times. J is TRBJ1-5 and V is TRBV2; D unresolved. V shed 6 bases and J shed 4 bases, with 25 bases lying between them. The CDR3 consists of 18 residues. Germline V gives CDR1 SNHLY, CDR2 FYNNEI. In nucleotides, the CDR3 is TGTGCCAGCAGCATTCGGAACGGGTCCCCTGGCAGGAATCAGCCCCAGCATTTT. Translating gives CASSIRNGSPGRNQPQHF.

The rearrangement uses TRBV7-9 and TRBJ1-2; D uncertain. This CDR3 comprises 15 residues. V lost 1 base, J lost 2 bases, and 11 bases lay in between. CDR1 is SEHNR and CDR2 is FQNEAQ in the germline V gene (reference sequence). CDR3 protein: CASSLVQRSNYGYTF. CDR3 nucleotides: TGTGCCAGCAGCTTAGTTCAGAGGAGCAACTATGGCTACACCTTC. The full variable domain, with the rest looked up from reference TRBV7-9 and TRBJ1-2, is DTGVSQNPRHKITKRGQNVTFRCDPISEHNRLYWYRQTLGQGPEFLTYFQNEAQLEKSRLLSDRFSAERPKGSFSTLEIQRTEQGDSAMYLCASSLVQRSNYGYTFGSGTRLTVV.

This chain uses TRBV5-4 with TRBJ1-2; D possibly corresponds to TRBD1 (5 bases). The CDR3 is made up of 14 amino acids. Germline loops: CDR1 SGHNT, CDR2 YYREEE (reference sequence). V was cut by 4 bases and J by 3 bases, with 13 bases left in between. The CDR3 DNA reads TGTGCCAGCAGCCCCGGACGGGGGGACTATGGCTACACCTTC. Its protein product is CASSPGRGDYGYTF.

The chain recombines TRBV19 with TRBJ1-2, with D possibly being TRBD1 (5 bases). The CDR3 totals 13 residues. Germline V CDR1 and CDR2: LNHDA, SQIVND (reference sequence). V was cut by 5 bases and J by 6 bases, with 13 bases left in between. The CDR3 DNA is TGTGCCAGTAGTCCTCGGGGGTATGATGGCTACACCTTC. Amino acids: CASSPRGYDGYTF.

The chain links TRBV11-2 to TRBJ1-2; D remains unclear. The CDR3 has 15 residues. Trimming cost V 1 base and J 0 bases, with 9 bases left between them. The germline V gene has CDR1 SGHAT and CDR2 FQNNGV. The CDR3 DNA sequence: TGTGCCAGCAGCTTAGGAGCAACCTCTAACTATGGCTACACCTTC. Residues: CASSLGATSNYGYTF.

The rearrangement joins TRBV4-2 to TRBJ2-1; 7 nucleotides line up with TRBD1. V trimming: 4 bases; J trimming: 12 bases; junction bases outside the gene matches: 18. Germline V gene data show CDR1 as LGHNA and CDR2 as YNFKEQ. CDR3 length: 16 amino acids. The CDR3 loop reads CASSPRLGTDILGQFF. Written as DNA, the CDR3 is TGTGCCAGCAGCCCCCGGCTAGGGACAGACATTCTAGGGCAGTTCTTC.

The rearrangement joins TRBV20-1 to TRBJ2-3; 11 bases agree with TRBD2. Germline CDR1 reads DFQATT; CDR2 reads SNEGSKA (reference sequence). The CDR3 runs to 15 residues. Trimming cost V 1 base and J 7 bases; bases outside gene matches: 7. CDR3 loop: CSARGPGTSGHTQYF. The CDR3 region has the DNA TGCAGTGCTAGAGGTCCCGGGACTAGCGGTCATACGCAGTATTTT.

This clonotype turned up a few times. This chain connects TRBV10-3 to TRBJ2-3; D is ambiguous. Looked up from germline, CDR1 is ENHRY and CDR2 is SYGVKD. With 4 bases removed from V and 0 bases from J, the gap between germline ends came to 11 bases. CDR3 length equals 15 residues. The CDR3 DNA sequence: TGTGCCATCAGTGGAGGCTTTACTAGCACAGATACGCAGTATTTT. Translating gives CAISGGFTSTDTQYF.

V is TRBV5-1 and J is TRBJ2-1, with D possibly matching TRBD2 (5 bases). The germline V and J ends were trimmed by 2 bases and 7 bases, with 13 bases remaining between them. Germline V CDR1 and CDR2: SGHRS, YFSETQ. The CDR3 is 14 residues long. This CDR3 is CASSFQNPGNEQFF. CDR3 coding DNA: TGCGCCAGCAGCTTCCAGAACCCGGGAAATGAGCAGTTCTTC.

The chain recombines TRBV10-3 with TRBJ2-2, with 13 positions matching TRBD2. The junction had 6 bases not matched to a gene; V was cut back by 8 bases and J by 0 bases. Per germline, CDR1 ENHRY and CDR2 SYGVKD. The CDR3 has 17 residues. In DNA, the CDR3 is TGTGCCATCCATAGGGGACTAGCGGGAACGAACACCGGGGAGCTGTTTTTT. This gives the protein CAIHRGLAGTNTGELFF.

This clonotype was picked up a small number of times. The chain uses TRBV2 and TRBJ1-1; D call uncertain. Between the trimmed V and J ends, which lost 6 bases and 4 bases, there was a span of 9 bases. The CDR3 extends over 12 amino acids. From germline, CDR1 is SNHLY and CDR2 FYNNEI. CDR3 protein: CASRPAPTEAFF. CDR3 DNA: TGTGCCAGCAGACCCGCGCCCACTGAAGCTTTCTTT.

This clonotype was seen only a few times. The gene calls are TRBV12-5 and TRBJ2-7; TRBD2 matches at 9 bases. Unmatched junction bases numbered 9, after V lost 1 base and J lost 2 bases. The CDR3 has 17 amino acids. Germline loops: CDR1 LGHNT, CDR2 FRNRAP. The CDR3 nucleotides are TGTGCTAGTGGTTTGGCCCTTGGGACTAGCAGAACCTACGAGCAGTACTTC. This encodes CASGLALGTSRTYEQYF.

This clonotype was counted only a few times. J is TRBJ1-4 and V is TRBV5-1; maybe TRBD1 (6 bases). The CDR3 loop spans 14 amino acids. Germline V CDR1 and CDR2: SGHRS, YFSETQ. Trimming left V 6 bases short and J 4 bases short, with 13 bases between. The CDR3: CASTPGQYNEKLFF. The CDR3 bases are TGCGCCAGCACCCCCGGACAGTATAATGAAAAACTGTTTTTT.

This clonotype was seen a handful of times. The chain is built from TRBV25-1 and TRBJ2-7; 11 nucleotides match TRBD1. The CDR3 runs to 13 residues. CDR1 and CDR2 from the germline V gene are MGHDK and SYGVNS. The J segment lost 3 bases and the V segment lost 8 bases, leaving 3 bases of the junction unmatched. CDR3 nucleotide sequence: TGTGCCAGCGGCGGGACAGGGGGCTACGAGCAGTACTTC. This sequence encodes CASGGTGGYEQYF.

V is TRBV7-2 and J is TRBJ2-5, with D maybe TRBD1 (5 bases). The CDR3 spans 15 residues. V was pared by 5 bases and J by 0 bases, with 13 bases between. Germline loops: CDR1 SGHTA, CDR2 FQGNSA. In DNA form, the CDR3 reads TGTGCCAGCAGCAGGGGTCCTTCTTACCAAGAGACCCAGTACTTC. The encoded protein is CASSRGPSYQETQYF.

The V call is TRBV5-1, the J call TRBJ2-7; 10 bases fit TRBD2. The CDR3 runs 17 residues. Germline values: CDR1 SGHRS, CDR2 YFSETQ. V shed 3 bases and J 5 bases; nucleotides not matched to a gene: 14. The CDR3 loop reads CASSSEIIAGGPHEQYF. The CDR3 nucleotides are TGCGCCAGCAGCTCCGAGATAATAGCGGGAGGCCCCCACGAGCAGTACTTC.

This clonotype was seen many times. V and J are TRBV7-2 and TRBJ2-3; tentatively, D is TRBD2 (5 bases). Germline V lookup: CDR1 SGHTA, CDR2 FQGNSA. The length of the CDR3 is 12 residues. Trimming stripped 5 bases from V and 6 bases from J, with 9 bases between. CDR3 sequence (DNA): TGTGCCAGCAGCCCGGGGATCGATACGCAGTATTTT. This translates into CASSPGIDTQYF.

This clonotype was observed many times. The chain is built from TRBV27 and TRBJ1-2; TRBD1 aligns across 9 bases. This CDR3 is built from 14 residues. Germline-derived CDR1 and CDR2 are MNHEY and SMNVEV (reference sequence). V lost 2 bases and J lost 3; bases outside the gene matches: 1. Here the CDR3 DNA reads TGTGCCAGCAGTTTAAGGGACAGGGACTATGGCTACACCTTC. Residues: CASSLRDRDYGYTF.

The chain uses TRBV5-1 and TRBJ2-1, with 16 bases identical to TRBD2. The CDR3 extends over 16 amino acids. Losses at the gene ends were 5 bases for V and 5 bases for J; bases not matched to a gene: 4. Per germline, CDR1 SGHRS and CDR2 YFSETQ. The CDR3 loop is CASSGTSGGANNEQFF. The DNA for the CDR3 is TGCGCCAGCAGTGGGACTAGCGGGGGGGCGAACAATGAGCAGTTCTTC.

The chain combines TRBV12-3 or TRBV12-4 with TRBJ2-7; 8 nucleotides match TRBD1. The junction had 9 bases not matched to a gene; V was cut back by 5 bases and J by 3 bases. This CDR3 region has 15 residues. CDR3 bases: TGTGCCAGCAGTGGGGGAACCGGGACAGGCTACGAGCAGTACTTC. The encoded protein is CASSGGTGTGYEQYF.

The V and J genes are TRBV3-1 and TRBJ1-5, with D unclear. V was cut by 0 bases and J by 3 bases, with 9 bases left in between. CDR1 is LGHDT, CDR2 YNNKEL, per germline (reference sequence). The CDR3 totals 15 residues. Here the CDR3 reads CASSQDFPTNQPQHF. The CDR3 nucleotides read TGTGCCAGCAGCCAAGATTTTCCGACCAATCAGCCCCAGCATTTT. Filled out from reference TRBV3-1 and TRBJ1-5, the complete variable domain reads DTAVSQTPKYLVTQMGNDKSIKCEQNLGHDTMYWYKQDSKKFLKIMFSYNNKELIINETVPNRFSPKSPDKAHLNLHINSLELGDSAVYFCASSQDFPTNQPQHFGDGTRLSIL.

Only a few counts were recorded for this clonotype. The J gene is TRBJ1-5, the V gene TRBV4-1; D ambiguous. Trimming shortened V by 1 base and J by 3 bases, and 7 bases separated the two germline ends. Looked up from germline, CDR1 is MGHRA and CDR2 is YSYEKL. There are 14 residues in the CDR3. DNA for the CDR3: TGCGCCAGCAGCCAAGGTGGTCTCAATCAGCCCCAGCATTTT. It is translated as CASSQGGLNQPQHF.

V usage is TRBV20-1 and J usage is TRBJ1-2; possible D gene TRBD1, 6 bases. CDR1 and CDR2 (germline): DFQATT, SNEGSKA (reference sequence). V was cut by 5 bases and J by 7 bases, with 17 bases left in between. The CDR3 runs to 13 residues. The CDR3 loop is CSAVRTVPFGYTF. As DNA, the CDR3 is TGCAGTGCTGTAAGGACAGTTCCATTTGGCTACACCTTC.

The V and J genes are TRBV27 and TRBJ1-1; 9 bases match TRBD1. CDR1 and CDR2 from the germline V gene are MNHEY and SMNVEV (reference sequence). CDR3 length: 18 amino acids. The junction had 16 bases not matched to a gene; V was cut back by 4 bases and J by 4 bases. Written as DNA, the CDR3 is TGTGCCAGCAGTTCCAACCGACAGGGGGTATTACGAAGCACTGAAGCTTTCTTT. Its protein is CASSSNRQGVLRSTEAFF.

The chain joins TRBV9 to TRBJ2-3, with 11 bases aligning to TRBD2. Losses at the gene ends were 0 bases for V and 7 bases for J; bases not matched to a gene: 7. The CDR3 covers 16 residues. Germline assignment: CDR1 SGDLS and CDR2 YYNGEE. As DNA, the CDR3 is TGTGCCAGCAGCGTAGTATCGACTAGCGGGGAGTATACGCAGTATTTT. This codes for CASSVVSTSGEYTQYF.